The 24 T cell receptor beta chains below all came from one sample that was sequenced in a study of control samples from healthy donors and cancer patients. The repertoire was sequenced with immunoSEQ multiplex PCR; TCRdb's copy has only in-frame clones and lacks some. The sample holds roughly 120,000 clones, about 93% seen once. Source material: blood. The receptors come from a man aged 25 to 40 in good health.

The chain has TRBV5-5 and TRBJ2-7; TRBD1 or TRBD2 may be the D gene (5 bases each). The CDR3 is 13 amino acids. The V and J ends lost 2 bases and 2 bases respectively, with 8 bases between them. Germline assignment: CDR1 SGHKS and CDR2 YYEKEE (reference sequence). Here the CDR3 reads CASSLRGAYEQYF. The DNA of the CDR3 is TGTGCCAGCAGCTTAAGGGGAGCCTACGAGCAGTACTTC.

The V and J genes are TRBV10-3 and TRBJ1-2, with D tentatively TRBD1 (6 bases). Trimming left V 2 bases short and J 6 bases short, with 10 bases between. The CDR3 consists of 13 residues. CDR1 ENHRY and CDR2 SYGVKD come from the germline V gene. CDR3 region: CAISETGINGYTF. DNA of the CDR3: TGTGCCATCAGTGAGACAGGGATAAATGGCTACACCTTC.

This chain uses TRBV5-4 with TRBJ2-5; the D is unclear. This CDR3 is built from 12 residues. V was trimmed by 4 bases and J by 7 bases, leaving 11 bases between them. Germline CDR1 reads SGHNT; CDR2 reads YYREEE (reference sequence). CDR3 bases: TGTGCCAGCAGCCAAGGCCCCCGGACCCAGTACTTC. Its translation: CASSQGPRTQYF. Variable domain in full (rest from reference TRBV5-4 and TRBJ2-5): ETGVTQSPTHLIKTRGQQVTLRCSSQSGHNTVSWYQQALGQGPQFIFQYYREEENGRGNFPPRFSGLQFPNYSSELNVNALELDDSALYLCASSQGPRTQYFGPGTRLLVL.

J is TRBJ1-5 and V is TRBV7-8; D is uncertain. The CDR3 spans 14 residues. CDR1 is SGHVS, CDR2 FQNEAQ, per germline. Between the trimmed V and J ends, which lost 1 base and 3 bases, there was a span of 7 bases. This CDR3 reads CASSLGRTNQPQHF. CDR3 bases: TGTGCCAGCAGCTTAGGGCGGACCAATCAGCCCCAGCATTTT.

This chain uses TRBV19 with TRBJ1-2, with D maybe TRBD1 (5 bases). The CDR3 is 14 amino acids. Trimming stripped 3 bases from V and 5 bases from J, with 13 bases between. Per germline, CDR1 LNHDA and CDR2 SQIVND (reference sequence). CDR3 region: CASSIYGRGYGYTF. The CDR3 DNA reads as TGTGCCAGTAGTATTTACGGTAGGGGATATGGCTACACCTTC.

CDR3 in amino acids: CASSFGQAEAFF. CDR3 nucleotides: TGTGCCAGCAGCTTTGGACAGGCAGAAGCTTTCTTT. The V and J genes are TRBV5-4 and TRBJ1-1; 7 bases map to TRBD1. Per the germline V gene, CDR1 is SGHNT and CDR2 is YYREEE (reference sequence). The CDR3 consists of 12 residues. The junction had 3 bases not matched to a gene; V was cut back by 2 bases and J by 8 bases.

The chain carries TRBV19 and TRBJ2-2; D remains ambiguous. CDR1 LNHDA and CDR2 SQIVND come from the germline V gene (reference sequence). CDR3 length: 13 residues. Trimming left V 2 bases short and J 6 bases short, with 7 bases between. The CDR3 spells CASSILPPGELFF. In nucleotides, the CDR3 is TGTGCCAGTAGTATATTGCCCCCCGGGGAGCTGTTTTTT.

The chain combines TRBV7-2 with TRBJ2-5; TRBD2 might be the D (5 bases). The germline V and J ends were trimmed by 4 bases and 1 base, with 16 bases remaining between them. CDR3 length: 16 amino acids. In germline, CDR1 is SGHTA, CDR2 FQGNSA. The CDR3 region is CASSSDGGEGQETQYF. The CDR3 nucleotides are TGTGCCAGCAGCTCAGACGGTGGAGAGGGCCAAGAGACCCAGTACTTC.

The chain couples TRBV30 to TRBJ1-1, with D uncertain. With 1 base removed from V and 10 bases from J, the gap between germline ends came to 13 bases. The CDR3 runs to 12 residues. Germline V lookup: CDR1 GTSNPN, CDR2 SVGIG (reference sequence). The CDR3 is CAWSGRAVGAFF. The CDR3 DNA follows: TGTGCCTGGAGTGGGAGGGCGGTCGGAGCTTTCTTT.

The gene calls are TRBV15 and TRBJ2-1; D may be TRBD1 (6 bases). Between the trimmed V and J ends, which lost 7 bases and 5 bases, there was a span of 18 bases. Per the germline V gene, CDR1 is LNHNV and CDR2 is YYDKDF (reference sequence). This CDR3 has 15 amino acids. Here the CDR3 DNA reads TGTGCCACCACCGTCAGCAGGGGAGATAACAATGAGCAGTTCTTC. This encodes CATTVSRGDNNEQFF.

The chain links TRBV30 to TRBJ1-5; maybe TRBD1 (6 bases). The CDR3 runs to 14 residues. Looked up from germline, CDR1 is GTSNPN and CDR2 is SVGIG (reference sequence). The V end was cut by 1 base, the J end by 3 bases, with 10 bases between. CDR3 sequence: CAWSAWTVNQPQHF. CDR3 coding DNA: TGTGCCTGGAGTGCCTGGACAGTCAATCAGCCCCAGCATTTT.

This clone was picked up one time. The rearrangement links TRBV2 to TRBJ1-1; 7 bases map to TRBD1. V shed 6 bases and J 1 base; nucleotides not matched to a gene: 2. CDR3 length: 13 residues. Germline CDR1 and CDR2: SNHLY and FYNNEI. The CDR3 DNA follows: TGTGCCAGCAGATACAGGGGGAACACTGAAGCTTTCTTT. Translating it yields CASRYRGNTEAFF.

The chain couples TRBV30 to TRBJ1-3, with TRBD1 as a possible D gene (5 bases). The CDR3 contains 16 residues. Germline loops: CDR1 GTSNPN, CDR2 SVGIG (reference sequence). Trimming left V 3 bases short and J 0 bases short, with 15 bases between. CDR3 bases: TGTGCCTGGAGGGCCCCGCCAGGGAGCTCTGGAAACACCATATATTTT. Its protein is CAWRAPPGSSGNTIYF.

This chain uses TRBV11-2 with TRBJ2-1, with D hard to call. The V end was cut by 2 bases, the J end by 6 bases, with 8 bases between. The length of the CDR3 is 13 residues. Germline assignment: CDR1 SGHAT and CDR2 FQNNGV. The CDR3 DNA is TGTGCCAGCAGCTTACTACAACCCAATGAGCAGTTCTTC. It codes for CASSLLQPNEQFF.

In DNA, the CDR3 is TGTGCCAGCAGTATCTCCGGGACAGGGCTTAATTCACCCCTCCACTTT. It yields the protein CASSISGTGLNSPLHF. This chain connects TRBV27 to TRBJ1-6, with TRBD1 matching 9 bases. The CDR3 has 16 residues. Germline V gene data show CDR1 as MNHEY and CDR2 as SMNVEV (reference sequence). V trimming: 5 bases; J trimming: 6 bases; junction bases outside the gene matches: 8.

V gene TRBV29-1 combines with J gene TRBJ2-3, with D tentatively TRBD1 or TRBD2 (5 bases each). V was pared by 6 bases and J by 1 base, with 23 bases between. The CDR3 is 17 amino acids. Germline V gives CDR1 SQVTM, CDR2 ANQGSEA. The CDR3 DNA reads as TGCAGCGTCCGCACCTCCCTTGGGGGTGGAGGCACAGATACGCAGTATTTT. Its protein is CSVRTSLGGGGTDTQYF.

V is TRBV5-1 and J is TRBJ1-2, with TRBD1 matching 8 bases. Per germline, CDR1 SGHRS and CDR2 YFSETQ. With 2 bases clipped from V and 8 bases from J, the junction kept 8 bases outside the gene matches. The CDR3 totals 14 residues. The CDR3 loop is CASSLLQGATGYTF. In nucleotides, the CDR3 is TGCGCCAGCAGCTTACTTCAGGGGGCGACCGGCTACACCTTC. Full variable domain (rest looked up from reference TRBV5-1 and TRBJ1-2): KAGVTQTPRYLIKTRGQQVTLSCSPISGHRSVSWYQQTPGQGLQFLFEYFSETQRNKGNFPGRFSGRQFSNSRSEMNVSTLELGDSALYLCASSLLQGATGYTFGSGTRLTVV.

The V call is TRBV10-2, the J call TRBJ1-2, with D uncertain. Trimming took off 6 bases at V and 1 base at J, with 9 bases between the two ends. Per germline, CDR1 WSHSY and CDR2 SAAADI. This CDR3 is built from 13 residues. The CDR3 reads CASSAGFNYGYTF. DNA of the CDR3: TGCGCCAGCAGCGCCGGGTTTAACTATGGCTACACCTTC.

This clone was seen just once. The chain couples TRBV27 to TRBJ2-5, with 7 bases aligning to TRBD1. The V segment lost 5 bases and the J segment 1 base; nucleotides outside the gene matches: 4. This CDR3 is 14 amino acids long. The germline CDR1 and CDR2 sequences are MNHEY and SMNVEV (reference sequence). The CDR3: CASSADRAQETQYF. The CDR3 DNA reads as TGTGCCAGCAGTGCCGACAGGGCCCAAGAGACCCAGTACTTC.

This clone was observed once. The genes are TRBV7-2 and TRBJ2-7; 8 bases fit TRBD1. The CDR3 contains 16 residues. Germline loops: CDR1 SGHTA, CDR2 FQGNSA. V lost 4 bases and J lost 2; bases outside the gene matches: 10. The CDR3 nucleotides read TGTGCCAGCAGCTCCCGACAGGGGAAGGTCGCCTACGAGCAGTACTTC. Translated: CASSSRQGKVAYEQYF. The whole variable domain, filled in from reference TRBV7-2 and TRBJ2-7, reads GAGVSQSPSNKVTEKGKDVELRCDPISGHTALYWYRQSLGQGLEFLIYFQGNSAPDKSGLPSDRFSAERTGGSVSTLTIQRTQQEDSAVYLCASSSRQGKVAYEQYFGPGTRLTVT.

This clone appeared once. This chain connects TRBV12-5 to TRBJ1-4; possibly TRBD1 for D (6 bases). The germline V gene has CDR1 LGHNT and CDR2 FRNRAP. Trimming took off 0 bases at V and 12 bases at J, with 11 bases between the two ends. This CDR3 has 13 amino acids. The CDR3 sequence: CASGLVLEGELFF. CDR3 bases: TGTGCTAGTGGTTTGGTACTGGAGGGGGAACTGTTTTTT. Based on the CDR3 plus reference TRBV12-5 and TRBJ1-4, the full variable domain is DARVTQTPRHKVTEMGQEVTMRCQPILGHNTVFWYRQTMMQGLELLAYFRNRAPLDDSGMPKDRFSAEMPDATLATLKIQPSEPRDSAVYFCASGLVLEGELFFGSGTQLSVL.

The chain carries TRBV24-1 and TRBJ1-2; 10 positions match TRBD1. This CDR3 is 14 amino acids long. Germline V gene lookup returns CDR1 KGHDR and CDR2 SFDVKD. The V segment lost 3 bases and the J segment 6 bases; nucleotides outside the gene matches: 3. The CDR3 DNA is TGTGCCACCAGTGATCCGGGACAGGGGAATGGCTACACCTTC. Translated, it gives CATSDPGQGNGYTF.

The rearrangement links TRBV6-6 to TRBJ2-5; D possibly corresponds to TRBD1 (6 bases). Germline CDR1 is MNHNY and CDR2 is SVGAGI (reference sequence). This CDR3 has 14 amino acids. Trimming took 7 bases from V and 3 from J, leaving 15 bases between them. In DNA form, the CDR3 reads TGTGCCAGCAACCCGGGGCAGGGGAAAGAGACCCAGTACTTC. Protein: CASNPGQGKETQYF.

The V call is TRBV5-4, the J call TRBJ1-2; 7 bases are shared with TRBD1. After removal of 4 bases from V and 2 bases from J, the junction contained 2 bases not matched to a gene. Germline CDR1 reads SGHNT; CDR2 reads YYREEE (reference sequence). CDR3 length: 13 residues. The CDR3 bases are TGTGCCAGCAGCCTGGGACAGAACTATGGCTACACCTTC. This translates into CASSLGQNYGYTF.